These 7 T cell receptor beta chains originate from one sample sequenced in a study of sequential checkpoint blockade in melanoma. Sequencing was performed with immunoSEQ multiplex PCR; in TCRdb, only in-frame clones are kept and a portion is missing. The sample lists 20,000 or so clones, 75% to 85% occurring once. Treatment reported: randomized to nivolumab then ipilimumab (arm A) or the reverse (arm B). The sample in question was CD8+ T cells sorted from blood (inferred from file names), obtained from a patient given nivolumab and ipilimumab in sequence. The receptors come from a human donor with melanoma.

A remark on this clone: The junction departs from germline at one end; a sequencing error may be responsible. The chain carries TRBV5-1 and TRBJ2-7, with 11 bases identical to TRBD2. Germline V CDR1 and CDR2: SGHRS, YFSETQ. CDR3 length: 16 residues. CDR3 protein: CASSPRLAGRSSEQYF. The CDR3 DNA sequence: TGCGCCAGCAGCCCGAGACTAGCGGGGCGGTCCTCCGAGCAGTACTTC.

The V call is TRBV19, the J call TRBJ2-7, with 12 bases fitting TRBD2. The CDR3 totals 16 residues. V was pared by 2 bases and J by 4 bases, with 6 bases of the junction left unmatched. Germline CDR1 LNHDA, CDR2 SQIVND (reference sequence). CDR3 sequence: CASSIQGLAGLYEQYF. CDR3 coding DNA: TGTGCCAGTAGTATACAGGGACTAGCGGGCCTTTACGAGCAGTACTTC.

The chain is built from TRBV7-9 and TRBJ2-7; 10 bases map to TRBD1. The CDR3 totals 14 residues. Trimming took 5 bases from V and 4 from J; bases not matched to a gene: 5. Germline V gene sequence: CDR1 SEHNR, CDR2 FQNEAQ (reference sequence). CDR3 sequence: CASSQGQGIYEQYF. The CDR3 nucleotides are TGTGCCAGCAGCCAGGGACAGGGGATTTACGAGCAGTACTTC. The full variable domain, in which reference TRBV7-9 and TRBJ2-7 provide the parts outside the CDR3, is DTGVSQNPRHKITKRGQNVTFRCDPISEHNRLYWYRQTLGQGPEFLTYFQNEAQLEKSRLLSDRFSAERPKGSFSTLEIQRTEQGDSAMYLCASSQGQGIYEQYFGPGTRLTVT.

This chain joins TRBV28 and TRBJ1-5, with TRBD1 matching over 8 bases. Trimming at V came to 3 bases and at J to 3 bases, leaving 1 base not matched to a gene. The CDR3 runs 14 residues. Looked up from germline, CDR1 is MDHEN and CDR2 is SYDVKM. CDR3 nucleotide sequence: TGTGCCAGCAGTTTGACAGGGGTCAATCAGCCCCAGCATTTT. Translated: CASSLTGVNQPQHF.

This clone was detected once. The gene calls are TRBV28 and TRBJ2-7; no clear D gene. Germline assignment: CDR1 MDHEN and CDR2 SYDVKM. Trimming removed 3 bases at V and 0 bases at J, with 12 bases between. This CDR3 comprises 15 residues. The CDR3 here is CASSLMESFSYEQYF. The DNA for the CDR3 is TGTGCCAGCAGTTTGATGGAGTCTTTCTCCTACGAGCAGTACTTC.

The chain couples TRBV28 to TRBJ1-2; tentatively, D is TRBD1 (6 bases). Germline loops: CDR1 MDHEN, CDR2 SYDVKM. V lost 5 bases to trimming and J lost 5 bases, with 21 bases between them. The CDR3 loop spans 16 amino acids. The CDR3 bases are TGTGCCAGCAGTCCTCCCCCGGGACATTCAGCTTATGGCTACACCTTC. It is translated as CASSPPPGHSAYGYTF.

The chain recombines TRBV2 with TRBJ2-1, with D maybe TRBD1 (6 bases). V lost 6 bases and J lost 2, with 14 bases in between. CDR3 length: 15 amino acids. CDR1 is SNHLY and CDR2 is FYNNEI in the germline V gene. The chain's CDR3 is CASSPGQHTYNEQFF. In DNA form, the CDR3 reads TGTGCCAGCAGCCCCGGACAGCATACCTACAATGAGCAGTTCTTC. Full variable domain (rest looked up from reference TRBV2 and TRBJ2-1): EPEVTQTPSHQVTQMGQEVILRCVPISNHLYFYWYRQILGQKVEFLVSFYNNEISEKSEIFDDQFSVERPDGSNFTLKIRSTKLEDSAMYFCASSPGQHTYNEQFFGPGTRLTVL.